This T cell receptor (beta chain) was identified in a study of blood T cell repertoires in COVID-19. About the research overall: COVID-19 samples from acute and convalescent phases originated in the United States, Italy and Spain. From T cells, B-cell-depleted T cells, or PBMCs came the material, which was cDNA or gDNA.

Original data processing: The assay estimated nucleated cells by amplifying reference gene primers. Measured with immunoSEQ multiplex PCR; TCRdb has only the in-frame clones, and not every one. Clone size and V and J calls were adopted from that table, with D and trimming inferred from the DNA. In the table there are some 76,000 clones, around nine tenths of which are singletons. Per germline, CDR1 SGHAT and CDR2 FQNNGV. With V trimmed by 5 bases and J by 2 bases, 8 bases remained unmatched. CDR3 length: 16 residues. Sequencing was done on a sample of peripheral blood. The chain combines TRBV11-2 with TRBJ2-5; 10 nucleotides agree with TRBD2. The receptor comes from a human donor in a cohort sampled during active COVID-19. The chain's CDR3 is CASSTRPAGGQETQYF. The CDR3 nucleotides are TGTGCCAGCAGCACCCGCCCAGCGGGGGGGCAAGAGACCCAGTACTTC.